This TCR beta chain was recorded in a study of cytomegalovirus exposure and HLA in healthy donors. Findings and caveats of the study: In vitro confirmation showed a few CMV-associated chains to be CMV antigen specific.

Each donor was healthy, and each was a bone marrow donor. 60 Vbeta and 13 Jbeta primers were used in PCR. This table comes from immunoSEQ multiplex PCR, and its TCRdb copy is limited to in-frame clones, with some not included. The repertoire holds 200,000 to 250,000 clones, around 80% seen once, with approximately 0.63% in the top ten. This CDR3 region has 15 residues. Trimming at V came to 5 bases and at J to 7 bases, leaving 14 bases not matched to a gene. Germline V gives CDR1 SGDLS, CDR2 YYNGEE. Concerning this clone itself: What it binds is not known.

The source of this sequence is a man aged 18 to 35 in good health and CMV-seronegative. The sample consisted of PBMCs. The chain joins TRBV9 to TRBJ2-5; TRBD2 matches 7 bases. The DNA for the CDR3 is TGTGCCAGCAGTTCCGGGGGGACTACGAGGGGGACCCAGTACTTC. Its protein product is CASSSGGTTRGTQYF.